This T cell receptor (beta chain) emerged from a study of blood T cell repertoires in COVID-19. Study-wide background: The United States, Italy and Spain were the sources of the acute and convalescent COVID-19 samples. PBMCs, B-cell-depleted T cells, or T cells provided the cDNA or gDNA that made up the material.

Per the study methods: Reference gene primer amplification gave nucleated cell count estimates. Sequencing was performed with immunoSEQ multiplex PCR; in TCRdb, only in-frame clones are kept and a portion is missing. Clone size and V and J calls were adopted from that table, with D and trimming inferred from the DNA. The profile shows 90,000 to 120,000 clones, 80% to 95% of them singletons. The ends were cut back, 6 bases at V and 0 bases at J, with 12 bases in the middle. In germline, CDR1 is MGHRA, CDR2 YSYEKL. This CDR3 region has 15 residues. This sequence joins TRBV4-1 and TRBJ2-1; D might be TRBD1 (6 bases). The sample comprised peripheral blood. The receptor's source is a woman under 40 with acute or convalescent COVID-19. The CDR3 reads CASSPTGTSYNEQFF. CDR3 DNA: TGCGCCAGCAGTCCTACAGGGACCTCCTACAATGAGCAGTTCTTC.